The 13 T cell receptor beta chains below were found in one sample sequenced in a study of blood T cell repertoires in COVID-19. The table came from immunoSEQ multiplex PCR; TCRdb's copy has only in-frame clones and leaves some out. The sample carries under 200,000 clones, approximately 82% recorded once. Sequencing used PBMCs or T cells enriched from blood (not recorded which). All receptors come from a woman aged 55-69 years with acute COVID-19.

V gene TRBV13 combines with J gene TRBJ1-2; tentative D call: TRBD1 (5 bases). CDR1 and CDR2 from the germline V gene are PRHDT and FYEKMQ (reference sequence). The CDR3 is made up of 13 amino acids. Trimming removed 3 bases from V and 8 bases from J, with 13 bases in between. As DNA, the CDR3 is TGTGCCAGCAGCTTGAGTGGGGCCGGGGGCTACACCTTC. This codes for CASSLSGAGGYTF. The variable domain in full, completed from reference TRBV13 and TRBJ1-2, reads AAGVIQSPRHLIKEKRETATLKCYPIPRHDTVYWYQQGPGQDPQFLISFYEKMQSDKGSIPDRFSAQQFSDYHSELNMSSLELGDSALYFCASSLSGAGGYTFGSGTRLTVV.

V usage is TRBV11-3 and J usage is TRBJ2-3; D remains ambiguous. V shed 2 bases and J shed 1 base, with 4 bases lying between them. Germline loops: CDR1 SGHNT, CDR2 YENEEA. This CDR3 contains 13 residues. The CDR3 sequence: CASSLSRTDTQYF. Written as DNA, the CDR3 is TGTGCCAGCAGCTTATCTCGCACAGATACGCAGTATTTT. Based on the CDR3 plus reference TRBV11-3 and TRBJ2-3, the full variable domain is EAGVVQSPRYKIIEKKQPVAFWCNPISGHNTLYWYLQNLGQGPELLIRYENEEAVDDSQLPKDRFSAERLKGVDSTLKIQPAELGDSAVYLCASSLSRTDTQYFGPGTRLTVL.

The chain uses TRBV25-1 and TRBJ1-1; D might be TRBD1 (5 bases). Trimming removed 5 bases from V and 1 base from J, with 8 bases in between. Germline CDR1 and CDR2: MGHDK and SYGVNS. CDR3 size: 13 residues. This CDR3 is CASSIGQNTEAFF. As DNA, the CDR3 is TGTGCCAGCAGTATAGGACAGAACACTGAAGCTTTCTTT.

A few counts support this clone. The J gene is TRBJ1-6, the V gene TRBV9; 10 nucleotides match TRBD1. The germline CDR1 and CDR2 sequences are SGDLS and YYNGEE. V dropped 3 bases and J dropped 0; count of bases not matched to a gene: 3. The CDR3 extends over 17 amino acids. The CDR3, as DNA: TGTGCCAGCAGCGGGACAGGGGGAAGCTCCTATAATTCACCCCTCCACTTT. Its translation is CASSGTGGSSYNSPLHF.

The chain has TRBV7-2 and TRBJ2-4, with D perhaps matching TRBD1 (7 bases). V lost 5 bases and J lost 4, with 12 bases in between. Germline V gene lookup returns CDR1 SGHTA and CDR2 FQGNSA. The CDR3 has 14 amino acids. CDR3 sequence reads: CASSQQGGKNIQYF. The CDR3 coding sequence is TGTGCCAGCAGCCAGCAGGGGGGAAAAAACATTCAGTACTTC.

The CDR3 loop is CASSWAPTGTEAFF. CDR3 sequence (DNA): TGTGCCAGCAGCTGGGCTCCGACAGGAACTGAAGCTTTCTTT. This chain connects TRBV7-9 to TRBJ1-1; TRBD1 is a possible D gene (6 bases). V lost 4 bases and J 5 bases, leaving 14 bases between the germline ends. This CDR3 is built from 14 residues. The germline CDR1 and CDR2 sequences are SEHNR and FQNEAQ (reference sequence). Drawing the rest from reference TRBV7-9 and TRBJ1-1, the complete variable domain is DTGVSQNPRHKITKRGQNVTFRCDPISEHNRLYWYRQTLGQGPEFLTYFQNEAQLEKSRLLSDRFSAERPKGSFSTLEIQRTEQGDSAMYLCASSWAPTGTEAFFGQGTRLTVV.

In DNA, the CDR3 is TGTGCCAGCAGCCTCCCGGCTAGCCCCTACGAGCAGTACGTC. Residues: CASSLPASPYEQYV. This sequence joins TRBV3-1 (or the pseudogene TRBV3-2) and TRBJ2-7; D perhaps matches TRBD2 (5 bases). The CDR3 covers 14 residues. Germline V gene data show CDR1 as LGHDT and CDR2 as YNNKEL (reference sequence). The V gene lost 4 bases and the J gene lost 2 bases, with 12 bases spanning the gap.

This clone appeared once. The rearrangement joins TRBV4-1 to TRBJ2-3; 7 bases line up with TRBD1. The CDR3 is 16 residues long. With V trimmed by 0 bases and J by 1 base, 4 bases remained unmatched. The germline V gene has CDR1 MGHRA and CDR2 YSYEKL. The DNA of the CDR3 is TGCGCCAGCAGCCAAGAAATCGACAGGGGCACAGATACGCAGTATTTT. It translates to CASSQEIDRGTDTQYF.

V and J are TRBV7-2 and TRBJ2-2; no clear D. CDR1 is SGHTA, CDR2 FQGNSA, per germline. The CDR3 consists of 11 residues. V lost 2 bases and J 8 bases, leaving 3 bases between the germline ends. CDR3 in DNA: TGTGCCAGCAGCTTACTAGGGGAGCTGTTTTTT. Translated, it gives CASSLLGELFF.

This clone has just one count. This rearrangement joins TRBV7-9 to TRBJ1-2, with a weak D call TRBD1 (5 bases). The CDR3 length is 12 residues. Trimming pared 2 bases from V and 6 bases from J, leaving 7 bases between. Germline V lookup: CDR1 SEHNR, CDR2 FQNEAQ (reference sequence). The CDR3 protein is CASSLNRNGYTF. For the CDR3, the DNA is TGTGCCAGCAGCTTAAACAGGAATGGCTACACCTTC.

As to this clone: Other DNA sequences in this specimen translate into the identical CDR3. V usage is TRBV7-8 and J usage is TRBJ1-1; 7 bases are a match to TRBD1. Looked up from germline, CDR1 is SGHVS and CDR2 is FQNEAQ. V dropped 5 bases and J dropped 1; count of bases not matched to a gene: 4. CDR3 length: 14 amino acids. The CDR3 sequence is CASSVGQKNTEAFF. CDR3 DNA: TGTGCCAGCAGCGTGGGACAGAAGAACACTGAAGCTTTCTTT.

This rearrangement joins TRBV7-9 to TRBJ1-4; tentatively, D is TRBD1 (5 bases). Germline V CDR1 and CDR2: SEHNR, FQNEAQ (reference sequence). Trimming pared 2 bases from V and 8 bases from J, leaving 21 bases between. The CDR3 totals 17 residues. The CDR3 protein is CASSLSRTRSLGEKLFF. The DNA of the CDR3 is TGTGCCAGCAGCTTATCGAGGACAAGGTCACTTGGGGAAAAACTGTTTTTT. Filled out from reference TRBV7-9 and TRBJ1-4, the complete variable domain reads DTGVSQNPRHKITKRGQNVTFRCDPISEHNRLYWYRQTLGQGPEFLTYFQNEAQLEKSRLLSDRFSAERPKGSFSTLEIQRTEQGDSAMYLCASSLSRTRSLGEKLFFGSGTQLSVL.

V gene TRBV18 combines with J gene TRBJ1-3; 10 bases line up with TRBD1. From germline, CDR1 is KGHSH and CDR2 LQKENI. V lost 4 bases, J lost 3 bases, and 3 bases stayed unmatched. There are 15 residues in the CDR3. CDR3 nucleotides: TGTGCCAGCTCACTCCGGGACAGGGGTGGAAACACCATATATTTT. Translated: CASSLRDRGGNTIYF.